These T cell receptor beta chains were read from a single sample in a study of monozygotic twins with inflammatory bowel disease. TCRdb reanalyzed the 5' RACE reads, giving one entry per CDR3 protein sequence and no DNA. Its table lists around 150,000 distinct CDR3 sequences. The sample was blood. These receptors came from a human donor with ulcerative colitis or Crohn's disease, or a healthy co-twin of an affected twin (not recorded which). CDR3s include the opening cysteine and the closing phenylalanine or tryptophan.

>TRBV6-5|TRBJ2-1
CASSYSRQGVNEQFF
>TRBV29-1|TRBJ1-3
CSVISQGTRSGNTIYF
>TRBV7-2|TRBJ2-7
CASSPEGAHREQYF
>TRBV10-3|TRBJ1-2
CAISNRGLDGYTF
>TRBV12-3/TRBV12-4|TRBJ1-2
CASSSGRGVRGYTF
>TRBV7-9|TRBJ2-1
CASSSTSGVNNEQFF
>TRBV2|TRBJ2-1
CASTIGPYNEQFF
>TRBV18|TRBJ2-3
CASSPGRPGATDTQYF
>TRBV5-1|TRBJ2-7
CASSPEVSSGSYEQYF
>TRBV7-9|TRBJ2-7
CASSSRGTGGEQYF
>TRBV5-1|TRBJ1-4
CASSLGAGNEKLFF
>TRBV18|TRBJ2-1
CASSPWQRDNEQFF
>TRBV7-2|TRBJ2-5
CASSLGRSRFGLGTQYF
>TRBV7-9|TRBJ1-1
CASSPVTGENTEAFF
>TRBV7-9|TRBJ1-1
CASSSQVEANTEAFF
>TRBV7-3|TRBJ2-5
CASSPLAGGPGETQYF
>TRBV15|TRBJ2-7
CATSIGPIYEQYF
>TRBV24-1|TRBJ1-2
CATSDHWRTDGYTF
>TRBV5-1|TRBJ1-5
CASSLGDRGNQPQHF
>TRBV19|TRBJ2-1
CASSFGSRGSYNEQFF
>TRBV5-6|TRBJ2-2
CASGGRPNTGELFF
>TRBV20-1|TRBJ2-1
CSARIGGLPNEQFF
>TRBV7-6|TRBJ2-6
CASSRTGSGANVLTF
>TRBV12-3/TRBV12-4|TRBJ2-1
CASSLARRRNEQFF